This paragraph covers one T cell receptor (beta chain) sequence. Its specific antigen is unknown. It has no much larger one-base neighbor in the sample; base qualities were not kept. The CDR3 covers 15 residues, taking in both the cysteine and the phenylalanine. This entry keeps only the CDR3 DNA: 45 bases, framed from base 1. A distance of 16 bases separates the germline ends of V and J, which lose 4 bases and 0 bases respectively. CDR1 and CDR2 (SQVTM, ANQGSEA) derive from the germline V gene. Separate from the approximately 700-subject first cohort, the validation cohort of 90 to 150 subjects was the group to which the donors belonged. The library was produced with the immunoSEQ multiplex PCR assay. As for the original processing: A statistical classification framework was developed to diagnose cytomegalovirus status using the catalog of TCR beta chain sequences. TCRdb took this table from immuneACCESS and kept in-frame rearrangements with V and J called. Such tables lack part of the clones; where checked against another copy, unresolved V genes explain under half of the gap, and the rest is unexplained. The DNA gave D and trimming, while V, J and clone size come from that table. The sample table records 180,000 or so clones; around nine tenths of these occur just once. More than 1.2% of the sample is taken by the ten largest.

The source of the sample is a study of cytomegalovirus exposure and HLA in healthy donors (dated by TCRdb to about 2017). Looking at the study overall: According to a later analysis, one platform produced both the roughly 110 validation repertoires and the 550 to 800 repertoires of the first cohort. The study aimed to test whether signatures of past pathogen exposure could be identified by cataloging public T cell receptors. Along with the approximately 620-subject first cohort, a separate validation cohort of around 110 different subjects was used. High-throughput TCR immunosequencing, statistical association of individual TCRs with disease status, and machine learning were combined to predict cytomegalovirus infection status. The paper's findings and limits, for the study overall: Subsequent analysis determined that TCRs grouped into clusters in the first cohort also showed a tendency toward co-occurrence across the 90 to 150 validation repertoires, and approximately 94% of cluster scores exceeded 0. A later analysis lacked HLA typing for the validation cohort, so it scored co-occurrence in that cohort across all 110 or so repertoires. It was suggested by the authors that the approach could potentially be generalized to other disease states and immunological phenotypes. Three of the identified cytomegalovirus-associated TCR beta chains were confirmed in vitro to be specific for cytomegalovirus antigens. The classifier was reported to diagnose cytomegalovirus status with high specificity and sensitivity in both the original and validation cohorts. While some public TCRs were present in many individuals, most TCR sequences turned up only very rarely across donors. A total of fewer than 200 TCR beta chains were listed by the study as associated with cytomegalovirus.

The chain couples TRBV29-1 to TRBJ2-7; no D gene can be assigned with confidence. The receptor was isolated from a woman aged 25 to 39 in good health and CMV-seronegative. Sequencing used PBMCs. CDR3 loop: CSVVFWAGDSYEQYF. The nucleotides read TGCAGCGTTGTTTTTTGGGCAGGTGACTCCTACGAGCAGTACTTC.